The rows below give T cell receptor beta chains drawn from one sample of a study of graft-versus-host responses after intestinal transplantation. Clones were sequenced by immunoSEQ multiplex PCR, and TCRdb holds only the in-frame ones, with some missing. Of about 130,000 clones listed, about nine tenths are singletons. These receptors' antigens are unknown. Sequencing used unstimulated CD4+ T cells sorted from spleen or lymph node cells, obtained before intestinal transplant. These receptors were obtained from a human donor who received an intestinal transplant. Each CDR3 is given with its conserved first and last residue. The D gene is left open where the match is weak. Size is omitted from some rows. Given values are once, few, many or a class for expanded clones.

d_gene,j_gene,abundance,v_gene,CDR3aa,CDR3nt
TRBD1,TRBJ1-1,NA,TRBV7-9,CASSYAGGNTEAFF,TGTGCCAGCAGCTACGCAGGGGGCAACACTGAAGCTTTCTTT
NA,TRBJ2-3,NA,TRBV6-1,CASSEAANTDTQYF,TGTGCCAGCAGTGAAGCGGCTAACACAGATACGCAGTATTTT
NA,TRBJ1-5,NA,TRBV30,CAWSMKGGGAAQHF,TGTGCCTGGAGTATGAAGGGGGGGGGTGCGGCCCAGCATTTT
NA,TRBJ1-2,NA,TRBV2,CASLPITGPRYGYTF,TGTGCCAGCTTACCCATCACAGGCCCACGGTATGGCTACACCTTC
NA,TRBJ2-1,NA,TRBV27,CASSFSVTTYNEQFF,TGTGCCAGCAGTTTTTCGGTAACAACCTACAATGAGCAGTTCTTC
TRBD1,TRBJ2-7,NA,TRBV13,CASSESLLTGVYEQYF,TGTGCCAGCAGCGAGAGCCTCTTGACAGGGGTCTACGAGCAGTACTTC
TRBD2,TRBJ2-7,NA,TRBV25-1,CASSPRTSPYEQYF,TGTGCCAGCAGCCCCCGGACTAGTCCCTACGAGCAGTACTTC
NA,TRBJ1-2,NA,TRBV5-1,CASSPLGQTYGYTF,TGCGCCAGCAGCCCCCTCGGGCAGACCTATGGCTACACCTTC
TRBD1,TRBJ1-1,NA,TRBV18,CASSPPQTGENTEAFF,TGTGCCAGCTCACCTCCTCAGACAGGGGAAAACACTGAAGCTTTCTTT
NA,TRBJ2-7,NA,TRBV30,CAWSVLVAVSYEQYF,TGTGCCTGGAGTGTACTGGTGGCGGTCTCCTACGAGCAGTACTTC
NA,TRBJ1-2,NA,TRBV9,CASSSGISYGYTF,TGTGCCAGCAGCTCAGGGATAAGCTATGGCTACACCTTC
NA,TRBJ1-1,NA,TRBV9,CASSADFATEAFF,TGTGCCAGCAGCGCGGACTTTGCCACTGAAGCTTTCTTT
TRBD2,TRBJ2-7,NA,TRBV5-1,CASRWTSGFHEQYF,TGCGCCAGCAGGTGGACTAGCGGGTTCCACGAGCAGTACTTC
NA,TRBJ2-4,NA,TRBV2,CASNGIAKNIQYF,TGTGCCAGCAATGGGATAGCCAAAAACATTCAGTACTTC
NA,TRBJ2-1,NA,TRBV11-2,CASSSFGPSAISYNEQFF,TGTGCCAGCAGCTCATTCGGGCCTAGCGCGATCTCCTACAATGAGCAGTTCTTC
NA,TRBJ2-7,once,TRBV9,CASSRSGAGEQYF,TGTGCCAGCAGCCGTTCGGGGGCGGGGGAGCAGTACTTC
TRBD1,TRBJ2-7,NA,TRBV18,CASSRDRDGNEQYF,TGTGCCAGCTCACGGGACAGGGATGGTAACGAGCAGTACTTC
NA,TRBJ1-1,NA,TRBV5-4,CASSLVSFGQGPVGAFF,TGTGCCAGCAGCTTGGTTTCTTTTGGGCAGGGCCCGGTTGGAGCTTTCTTT
TRBD1,TRBJ2-5,NA,TRBV6-5,CASSYTTGGETQYF,TGTGCCAGCAGTTACACAACAGGGGGAGAGACCCAGTACTTC
NA,TRBJ1-3,NA,TRBV13,CASSPSDRSGNTIYF,TGTGCCAGCAGCCCGTCGGACAGATCTGGAAACACCATATATTTT
NA,TRBJ2-7,NA,TRBV20-1,CSARRYEQYF,TGCAGTGCTAGGCGCTACGAGCAGTACTTC
TRBD1,TRBJ1-2,NA,TRBV9,CASSEGQGYGYTF,TGTGCCAGCAGCGAGGGACAGGGTTATGGCTACACCTTC
TRBD2,TRBJ2-7,NA,TRBV7-6,CASSQSGTSQYF,TGTGCCAGCAGCCAAAGCGGGACGTCGCAGTACTTC
NA,TRBJ2-4,NA,TRBV18,CASSPKGTKNIQYF,TGTGCCAGCTCACCAAAGGGGACCAAAAACATTCAGTACTTC
TRBD2,TRBJ2-3,once,TRBV28,CASSSQAGGDTQYF,TGTGCCAGCAGTTCCCAAGCGGGAGGAGATACGCAGTATTTT
NA,TRBJ1-1,NA,TRBV25-1,CASSSFSGLTEAFF,TGTGCCAGCAGTTCCTTTTCGGGACTCACTGAAGCTTTCTTT
TRBD1,TRBJ2-2,NA,TRBV5-5,CASSLGQGDTGELFF,TGTGCCAGCAGCTTGGGACAGGGGGACACCGGGGAGCTGTTTTTT
NA,TRBJ2-1,once,TRBV10-2,CASSFGAGEQFF,TGCGCCAGCAGCTTTGGGGCGGGTGAGCAGTTCTTC
TRBD1,TRBJ2-7,NA,TRBV6-5,CASSYLDRGSYEQYF,TGTGCCAGCAGTTACCTTGACAGGGGCTCCTACGAGCAGTACTTC
NA,TRBJ1-1,NA,TRBV15,CATSRDTAGKGTEAFF,TGTGCCACCAGCAGAGATACGGCGGGCAAGGGCACTGAAGCTTTCTTT
TRBD2,TRBJ2-3,NA,TRBV30,CARAGGRITDTQYF,TGTGCCCGAGCGGGCGGGAGGATCACAGATACGCAGTATTTT
NA,TRBJ2-3,NA,TRBV18,CASSPTTASTDTQYF,TGTGCCAGCTCACCAACTACCGCCAGCACAGATACGCAGTATTTT
NA,TRBJ2-7,NA,TRBV27,CASSLRLQDFSYEQYF,TGTGCCAGCAGTTTAAGGCTACAGGATTTTTCCTACGAGCAGTACTTC
TRBD1,TRBJ1-1,NA,TRBV28,CASSFRTGGNTEAFF,TGTGCCAGCAGTTTCCGGACAGGGGGCAACACTGAAGCTTTCTTT
NA,TRBJ2-6,NA,TRBV7-9,CASSLYVGSGANVLTF,TGTGCCAGCAGCTTATACGTGGGGTCTGGGGCCAACGTCCTGACTTTC
TRBD1,TRBJ2-4,NA,TRBV2,CASRADRGVNIQYF,TGTGCCAGCAGGGCGGACAGGGGGGTCAACATTCAGTACTTC
TRBD2,TRBJ2-1,NA,TRBV7-8,CASRPSGVTYNEQFF,TGTGCCAGCAGGCCTAGCGGGGTCACCTACAATGAGCAGTTCTTC
TRBD1,TRBJ1-1,NA,TRBV2,CASRNRGSPGNTEAFF,TGTGCCAGCAGAAACAGGGGTTCGCCAGGGAACACTGAAGCTTTCTTT
NA,TRBJ2-1,NA,TRBV7-2,CASSFVYNEQFF,TGTGCCAGCAGTTTCGTGTACAATGAGCAGTTCTTC
NA,TRBJ2-7,NA,TRBV5-1,CASSRGQASYEQYF,TGCGCCAGCAGTCGGGGGCAGGCTTCCTACGAGCAGTACTTC
NA,TRBJ2-7,NA,TRBV28,CASSTAVPYEQYF,TGTGCCAGCAGTACGGCGGTCCCCTACGAGCAGTACTTC
NA,TRBJ1-6,NA,TRBV27,CASSLTQLWSSYNSPLHF,TGTGCCAGCAGTTTAACCCAGTTATGGAGCTCCTATAATTCACCCCTCCACTTT
NA,TRBJ1-2,NA,TRBV10-3,CAISEEYGYTF,TGTGCCATCAGTGAGGAGTATGGCTACACCTTC
NA,TRBJ1-5,NA,TRBV6-1,CAGSTKGNQPQHF,TGTGCCGGCAGTACAAAGGGGAATCAGCCCCAGCATTTT
NA,TRBJ1-3,NA,TRBV5-5,CASSPGRVSGNTIYF,TGTGCCAGCAGCCCAGGTAGGGTTTCTGGAAACACCATATATTTT
NA,TRBJ2-1,NA,TRBV7-2,CASSPPSVYNEQFF,TGTGCCAGCAGCCCCCCTAGCGTCTACAATGAGCAGTTCTTC
NA,TRBJ1-2,NA,TRBV18,CASSLSRGREGDGYTF,TGTGCCAGCTCACTAAGCCGGGGGCGCGAAGGGGATGGCTACACCTTC
TRBD1,TRBJ2-4,NA,TRBV4-2,CASSQDWGQPRLAKNIQYF,TGTGCCAGCAGCCAAGATTGGGGACAGCCTCGACTAGCCAAAAACATTCAGTACTTC